A selection of T cell receptor beta chains follows, all from one sample in a study of T-cell memory formation after mild COVID-19. TCRdb used MiXCR to reprocess the 5' RACE reads, holding one entry per CDR3 protein. The top ten hold about an eighth of the sample, which has approximately 490,000 distinct CDR3 sequences, 20% seen once. Sequencing input: PBMCs or a T cell subset sorted from them (not recorded which). The receptors here all came from an adult woman who had mild COVID-19 (a few samples of this study predate the infection). Cell type and time point are not known. The CDR3 runs from the conserved cysteine through the conserved F or W.

V	J	length	CDR3
TRBV15	TRBJ2-1	17	CATSGNPGLAGYNEQFF
TRBV6-2/TRBV6-3	TRBJ2-2	18	CASRSRKTRTPSHGELFF
TRBV7-9	TRBJ1-1	15	CASSLNTGGGTEAFF
TRBV18	TRBJ2-1	15	CASSPSAGAYNEQFF
TRBV6-5	TRBJ2-2	15	CASSYRGRNTGELFF
TRBV7-9	TRBJ2-3	16	CASSDLGQGKTDTQYF
TRBV4-1	TRBJ2-7	13	CASSQARDHEQYF
TRBV9	TRBJ2-1	15	CASSVGTSGYNEQFF
TRBV4-2	TRBJ2-1	17	CASSRLGGSGGQGEQFF
TRBV6-1	TRBJ1-2	14	CASSNPQGFGGYTF
TRBV29-1	TRBJ1-2	12	CSVEEQSYGYTF